This T cell receptor (beta chain) was captured in a study of blood T cells in healthy people across ages. Study-wide points: Measured against age, TCR beta diversity per million T cells decreased in a roughly linear manner. The study could not conclusively compare naive and antigen-experienced cells, given its unsorted PBMCs.

Drawn from each donor were ten milliliters of peripheral blood. PBMCs numbering at least 7 million were isolated per sample. A second PCR, run for about 6 to 11 cycles, used a sample-barcoded 5' primer plus a J-beta primer mix. One entry per CDR3 protein results from TCRdb running MiXCR on the 5' RACE reads. The sample has roughly 900,000 distinct CDR3 sequences; around 46% are singletons. With regard to this clonotype: Its antigen is currently unknown.

The V gene's germline CDR1 is SGHTA and CDR2 FQGNSA. CDR3 length: 15 residues. With 4 bases removed from V and 0 bases from J, the gap between germline ends came to 12 bases. The clonotype comes from a man aged 25 to 40 in good health. The chain couples TRBV7-2 to TRBJ1-1; possible D gene TRBD1, 6 bases. The sequenced sample consisted of blood. CDR3 nucleotide sequence: TGTGCCAGCAGCTCCGCGACAGGATTGAACACTGAAGCTTTCTTT. Its protein product is CASSSATGLNTEAFF. Complete variable domain (other parts from reference TRBV7-2 and TRBJ1-1): GAGVSQSPSNKVTEKGKDVELRCDPISGHTALYWYRQSLGQGLEFLIYFQGNSAPDKSGLPSDRFSAERTGGSVSTLTIQRTQQEDSAVYLCASSSATGLNTEAFFGQGTRLTVV.